These 30 T cell receptor beta chains originate from one sample sequenced in a study of cytomegalovirus exposure and HLA in healthy donors. Sequenced by immunoSEQ multiplex PCR; TCRdb stores in-frame clones only, minus some. The table includes about 150,000 clones, roughly 86% detected once. Sequenced: PBMCs. The receptors come from a human donor in good health.

CDR3 in amino acids: CASTGQGSSGNTIYF. CDR3 coding DNA: TGTGCCAGCACCGGACAGGGCTCCTCTGGAAACACCATATATTTT. The chain carries TRBV6-1 and TRBJ1-3; 8 bases are a match to TRBD1. Unmatched junction bases numbered 5, after V lost 7 bases and J lost 0 bases. Germline loops: CDR1 MNHNS, CDR2 SASEGT. CDR3 length: 15 residues.

The rearrangement joins TRBV19 to TRBJ1-4, with TRBD1 matching over 9 bases. This CDR3 has 14 amino acids. The V and J ends lost 3 bases and 8 bases, in that order; junction bases with no gene match: 4. CDR1 and CDR2 (germline): LNHDA, SQIVND (reference sequence). CDR3 loop: CASSMDRGDEKLFF. The CDR3 DNA is TGTGCCAGTAGTATGGACAGGGGAGACGAAAAACTGTTTTTT. Full variable domain (remainder filled in from reference TRBV19 and TRBJ1-4): DGGITQSPKYLFRKEGQNVTLSCEQNLNHDAMYWYRQDPGQGLRLIYYSQIVNDFQKGDIAEGYSVSREKKESFPLTVTSAQKNPTAFYLCASSMDRGDEKLFFGSGTQLSVL.

This clone showed up just a few times. The chain uses TRBV6-5 and TRBJ1-2; D may be TRBD1 (5 bases). The ends were cut back, 3 bases at V and 5 bases at J, with 13 bases in the middle. Germline assignment: CDR1 MNHEY and CDR2 SVGAGI. The CDR3 spans 14 residues. CDR3 coding DNA: TGTGCCAGCAGTTATATGACGTCAGGGTATGGCTACACCTTC. Its protein product is CASSYMTSGYGYTF.

The DNA for the CDR3 is TGTGCCAGCAGCCGGCCGGGACAGAGGAACACCGGGGAGCTGTTTTTT. Residues: CASSRPGQRNTGELFF. This sequence joins TRBV7-9 and TRBJ2-2, with 7 nucleotides matching TRBD1. The CDR3 contains 16 residues. With 5 bases clipped from V and 1 base from J, the junction kept 7 bases outside the gene matches. Germline V gene lookup returns CDR1 SEHNR and CDR2 FQNEAQ (reference sequence).

This chain links TRBV28 with TRBJ2-2; maybe TRBD2 (5 bases). V lost 3 bases and J lost 1, with 12 bases in between. The germline CDR1 and CDR2 sequences are MDHEN and SYDVKM. The CDR3 is 16 residues long. CDR3 nucleotides: TGTGCCAGCAGTTTCTGGACGGGAAAGAACACCGGGGAGCTGTTTTTT. Its protein product is CASSFWTGKNTGELFF.

The chain couples TRBV30 to TRBJ2-5, with 10 bases lining up with TRBD2. The CDR3 contains 14 residues. Germline assignment: CDR1 GTSNPN and CDR2 SVGIG (reference sequence). The V and J ends lost 7 bases and 5 bases, in that order; junction bases with no gene match: 10. DNA of the CDR3: TGTGCCTTCGGGCCTAGCGGGAGTCAGGAGACCCAGTACTTC. This sequence encodes CAFGPSGSQETQYF.

This sequence joins TRBV9 and TRBJ2-1, with 7 bases that match TRBD2. Unmatched junction bases numbered 5, after V lost 3 bases and J lost 2 bases. This CDR3 is built from 15 residues. CDR1 and CDR2 (germline): SGDLS, YYNGEE. The chain's CDR3 is CASSETSATYNEQFF. DNA for the CDR3: TGTGCCAGCAGCGAAACTAGCGCCACCTACAATGAGCAGTTCTTC.

The V gene is TRBV2, the J gene TRBJ1-1, with TRBD1 identical over 9 bases. The junction had 11 bases not matched to a gene; V was cut back by 2 bases and J by 1 base. CDR1 is SNHLY and CDR2 is FYNNEI in the germline V gene. This CDR3 has 18 residues. For the CDR3, the DNA is TGTGCCAGCAGTGAATGGGGCACAGGGGGCAAGGCGAACACTGAAGCTTTCTTT. Translated, it gives CASSEWGTGGKANTEAFF.

CDR3 sequence (DNA): TGTGCCAGCAGTTTCGCCACAGACGGGATCGGGGAGCTGTTTTTT. Translation: CASSFATDGIGELFF. The chain recombines TRBV6-5 with TRBJ2-2, with D maybe TRBD2 (5 bases). Germline values: CDR1 MNHEY, CDR2 SVGAGI. This CDR3 contains 15 residues. Between the trimmed V and J ends, which lost 4 bases and 7 bases, there was a span of 16 bases.

This clone was seen just once. The chain recombines TRBV4-1 with TRBJ1-4, with 11 bases that match TRBD1. Germline-derived CDR1 and CDR2 are MGHRA and YSYEKL. CDR3 length equals 16 residues. Trimming cost V 1 base and J 6 bases; bases outside gene matches: 4. CDR3 region: CASSQGWTGGYEKLFF. CDR3 nucleotide sequence: TGCGCCAGCAGCCAAGGGTGGACAGGGGGCTATGAAAAACTGTTTTTT.

V and J are TRBV15 and TRBJ1-4; 8 nucleotides match TRBD1. Trimming took 0 bases from V and 3 from J; bases not matched to a gene: 12. CDR1 is LNHNV and CDR2 is YYDKDF in the germline V gene (reference sequence). This CDR3 comprises 19 residues. The CDR3 nucleotides read TGTGCCACCAGCAGAGAGCGCAGCCGACGACAGGGGCCTAATGAAAAACTGTTTTTT. Its protein product is CATSRERSRRQGPNEKLFF.

This chain connects TRBV5-4 to TRBJ2-3, with TRBD2 matching over 8 bases. Germline V gene sequence: CDR1 SGHNT, CDR2 YYREEE (reference sequence). The ends lost 4 bases at V and 2 bases at J; junction bases unmatched: 21. This CDR3 has 20 amino acids. The CDR3 is CASSPHWWRGAPRPTDTQYF. Written as DNA, the CDR3 is TGTGCCAGCAGCCCGCACTGGTGGCGGGGGGCCCCAAGGCCCACAGATACGCAGTATTTT.

The rearrangement uses TRBV6-6 and TRBJ2-3; TRBD2 is a possible D gene (5 bases). The germline V gene has CDR1 MNHNY and CDR2 SVGAGI (reference sequence). V was cut by 8 bases and J by 0 bases, with 18 bases left in between. The CDR3 consists of 16 residues. This chain's CDR3 is CASRELVTYSTDTQYF. The CDR3 DNA reads as TGTGCCAGCCGGGAACTTGTAACATATAGCACAGATACGCAGTATTTT.

V is TRBV29-1 and J is TRBJ2-3, with TRBD2 matching 11 bases. CDR1 is SQVTM and CDR2 is ANQGSEA in the germline V gene. The V and J ends lost 4 bases and 1 base, in that order; junction bases with no gene match: 10. This CDR3 comprises 17 residues. The CDR3 loop reads CSVVLAGAVTGTDTQYF. CDR3 sequence (DNA): TGCAGCGTTGTACTAGCGGGGGCCGTGACCGGCACAGATACGCAGTATTTT.

This clone was detected many times. The rearrangement uses TRBV2 and TRBJ2-1, with D perhaps matching TRBD2 (5 bases). Trimming pared 7 bases from V and 7 bases from J, leaving 14 bases between. This CDR3 has 13 amino acids. Germline-derived CDR1 and CDR2 are SNHLY and FYNNEI. CDR3 nucleotide sequence: TGTGCCAGCACCCCGGACTTCTGGAATGAGCAGTTCTTC. This translates into CASTPDFWNEQFF.

In regard to this clone: A read error may produce the germline difference seen at one junction end. The gene calls are TRBV7-7 and TRBJ2-2; 8 bases match TRBD1. CDR3 length equals 15 residues. Germline V gene data show CDR1 as SSHAT and CDR2 as FNYEAQ (reference sequence). CDR3: CASRTGTKNTGELFF. CDR3 bases: TGTGCTAGCAGGACAGGGACCAAGAACACCGGGGAGCTGTTTTTT.

The chain carries TRBV27 and TRBJ2-3, with a weak D call TRBD2 (5 bases). CDR3 length: 14 residues. CDR1 is MNHEY and CDR2 is SMNVEV in the germline V gene (reference sequence). The V end lost 7 bases, the J end lost 3 bases, and 14 bases lay between the germline ends. In nucleotides, the CDR3 is TGTGCCAGCATCGGAACGGGAAAAACAGATACGCAGTATTTT. It encodes CASIGTGKTDTQYF.

J is TRBJ1-4 and V is TRBV11-2; perhaps TRBD1 as D (5 bases). This CDR3 is 15 amino acids long. With 2 bases removed from V and 8 bases from J, the gap between germline ends came to 15 bases. From germline, CDR1 is SGHAT and CDR2 FQNNGV. CDR3 sequence reads: CASSLLIGVFEKLFF. CDR3 in DNA: TGTGCCAGCAGCTTATTGATAGGGGTATTCGAAAAACTGTTTTTT.

The chain uses TRBV6-5 and TRBJ2-3, with 7 positions matching TRBD2. CDR1 and CDR2 from the germline V gene are MNHEY and SVGAGI. This CDR3 comprises 13 residues. V trimming: 10 bases; J trimming: 2 bases; junction bases outside the gene matches: 6. The CDR3 loop reads CATRDYPTDTQYF. DNA for the CDR3: TGTGCCACACGGGACTACCCCACAGATACGCAGTATTTT.

There are a few counts of this clone. V and J are TRBV5-4 and TRBJ2-1, with no clear D. There are 15 residues in the CDR3. Trimming took 1 base from V and 2 from J, leaving 10 bases between them. CDR1 is SGHNT and CDR2 is YYREEE in the germline V gene (reference sequence). CDR3 bases: TGTGCCAGCAGCTTGAACGGCGGAGCCTACAATGAGCAGTTCTTC. This encodes CASSLNGGAYNEQFF.

The chain couples TRBV2 to TRBJ2-2; TRBD1 aligns across 11 bases. The CDR3 runs 13 residues. The V segment lost 7 bases and the J segment 6 bases; nucleotides outside the gene matches: 1. Per the germline V gene, CDR1 is SNHLY and CDR2 is FYNNEI. This chain's CDR3 is CASKGQGAGELFF. The CDR3 bases are TGTGCCAGCAAGGGACAGGGGGCCGGGGAGCTGTTTTTT.

This sequence joins TRBV18 and TRBJ2-5; D gene unclear. This CDR3 is built from 14 residues. Trimming cost V 3 bases and J 4 bases, with 12 bases left between them. Germline CDR1 and CDR2: KGHSH and LQKENI. CDR3 sequence (DNA): TGTGCCAGCTCACCGGCCACATCAGGAGAGACCCAGTACTTC. Its protein is CASSPATSGETQYF.

This sequence joins TRBV18 and TRBJ1-3; D might be TRBD1 (5 bases). Trimming took 1 base from V and 8 from J, leaving 24 bases between them. There are 18 residues in the CDR3. The germline V gene encodes CDR1 KGHSH and CDR2 LQKENI. CDR3 loop: CASSPLPAGPLTQDTIYF. CDR3 DNA: TGTGCCAGCTCACCACTCCCGGCAGGGCCGCTTACCCAGGACACCATATATTTT.

The sample holds a few counts of this clone. The rearrangement links TRBV4-2 to TRBJ2-7, with 7 bases fitting TRBD2. Germline V gene lookup returns CDR1 LGHNA and CDR2 YNFKEQ. Unmatched junction bases numbered 10, after V lost 3 bases and J lost 5 bases. The CDR3 contains 15 residues. The CDR3 DNA follows: TGTGCCAGCAGCCAGAGGGGAGGGGTGAACGACGAGCAGTACTTC. It encodes CASSQRGGVNDEQYF.

A few counts support this clone. The chain links TRBV11-2 to TRBJ2-7; the D gene is possibly TRBD2 (6 bases). Germline CDR1 and CDR2: SGHAT and FQNNGV. V lost 4 bases, J lost 2 bases, and 9 bases lay in between. The CDR3 is made up of 13 amino acids. The CDR3 coding sequence is TGTGCCAGCAGCTCGGGACTCACCTACGAGCAGTACTTC. Translating it yields CASSSGLTYEQYF.

This sequence joins TRBV18 and TRBJ1-1; D gene unclear. The CDR3 runs to 15 residues. In germline, CDR1 is KGHSH, CDR2 LQKENI. Trimming stripped 0 bases from V and 3 bases from J, with 11 bases between. In DNA form, the CDR3 reads TGTGCCAGCTCACCACCTTCGTATGGGCACACTGAAGCTTTCTTT. Protein sequence: CASSPPSYGHTEAFF.

This chain joins TRBV11-2 and TRBJ2-7, with D maybe TRBD1 (5 bases). Germline CDR1 is SGHAT and CDR2 is FQNNGV. The V and J ends lost 4 bases and 0 bases respectively, with 7 bases between them. This CDR3 is built from 13 residues. The CDR3 loop reads CASSSDSSYEQYF. The CDR3 DNA reads as TGTGCCAGCAGCTCCGACAGCTCCTACGAGCAGTACTTC.

The count of this clone is one. The chain uses TRBV2 and TRBJ1-1; D not certain. This CDR3 has 15 amino acids. The V gene lost 1 base and the J gene lost 5 bases, with 14 bases spanning the gap. Per the germline V gene, CDR1 is SNHLY and CDR2 is FYNNEI. The CDR3 region is CASSEERVAETEAFF. The CDR3 DNA follows: TGTGCCAGCAGTGAAGAGCGGGTTGCAGAAACTGAAGCTTTCTTT.

The chain links TRBV13 to TRBJ2-1; tentative D call: TRBD2 (6 bases). The germline V gene has CDR1 PRHDT and CDR2 FYEKMQ (reference sequence). V gave up 4 bases and J gave up 10 bases, with 11 bases separating them. This CDR3 region has 12 residues. The CDR3 protein is CASSWRRGEQFF. The CDR3 coding sequence is TGTGCCAGCAGCTGGAGGCGGGGCGAGCAGTTCTTC.

This clone was counted between two and nine times. This rearrangement joins TRBV7-8 to TRBJ2-5; 14 nucleotides agree with TRBD2. V was pared by 5 bases and J by 3 bases, with 2 bases of the junction left unmatched. Germline V gene lookup returns CDR1 SGHVS and CDR2 FQNEAQ. The CDR3 is 15 residues long. CDR3 bases: TGTGCCAGCAGCAGACTAGCGGGAGGGAAAGAGACCCAGTACTTC. Amino acid sequence: CASSRLAGGKETQYF.